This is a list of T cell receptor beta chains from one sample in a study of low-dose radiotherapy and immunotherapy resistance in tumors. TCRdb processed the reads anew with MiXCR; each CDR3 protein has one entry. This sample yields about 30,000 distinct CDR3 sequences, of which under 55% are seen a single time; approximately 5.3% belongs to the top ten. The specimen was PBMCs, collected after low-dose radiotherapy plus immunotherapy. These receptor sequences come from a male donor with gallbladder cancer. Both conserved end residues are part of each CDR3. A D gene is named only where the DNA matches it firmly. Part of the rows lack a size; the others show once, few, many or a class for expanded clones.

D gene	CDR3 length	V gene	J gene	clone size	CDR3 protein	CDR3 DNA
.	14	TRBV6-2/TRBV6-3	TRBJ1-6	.	CASSQSWNNSPLHF	TGTGCCAGCAGCCAAAGCTGGAATAATTCACCCCTCCACTTT
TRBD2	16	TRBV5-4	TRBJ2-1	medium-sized	CASSYRVAGEYNEQFF	TGTGCCAGCAGCTACCGGGTGGCGGGGGAGTACAATGAGCAGTTCTTC
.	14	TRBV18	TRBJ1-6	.	CASSPPSGRGPLHF	TGTGCCAGCTCACCACCTTCAGGGCGTGGACCCCTCCACTTT
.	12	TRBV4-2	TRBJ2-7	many	CASSQAGDEQYF	TGTGCCAGCAGCCAAGCGGGTGACGAGCAGTACTTC
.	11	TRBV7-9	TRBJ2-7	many	CASSPGAEQYF	TGTGCCAGCAGCCCCGGGGCCGAGCAGTACTTC
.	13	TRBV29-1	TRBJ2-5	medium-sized	CSVEWGVWETQYF	TGCAGCGTTGAGTGGGGAGTTTGGGAGACCCAGTACTTC
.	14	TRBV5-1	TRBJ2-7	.	CASSFQQAFSEQYF	TGCGCCAGCAGCTTCCAACAGGCGTTCTCCGAGCAGTACTTC
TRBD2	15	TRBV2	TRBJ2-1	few	CASSGGRGSYNEQFF	TGTGCCAGCAGTGGCGGGAGGGGCTCCTACAATGAGCAGTTCTTC
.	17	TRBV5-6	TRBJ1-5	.	CASSLGGHRYSNQPQHF	TGTGCCAGCAGCTTGGGGGGGCACCGTTATAGCAATCAGCCCCAGCATTTT
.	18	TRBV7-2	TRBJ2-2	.	CASSGRFGGGLNTGELFF	TGTGCCAGCAGCGGGCGATTCGGTGGGGGGTTGAACACCGGGGAGCTGTTTTTT
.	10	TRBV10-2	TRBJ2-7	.	CASRPGHPGF	TGCGCCAGCAGGCCGGGGCATCCAGGCTTC
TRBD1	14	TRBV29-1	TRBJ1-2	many	CSVLAGTGILGYTF	TGCAGCGTTCTAGCCGGGACAGGGATACTTGGCTACACCTTC
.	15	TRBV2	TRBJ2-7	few	CASRKNPDRTYEQYF	TGTGCCAGCAGGAAAAATCCAGACAGAACCTACGAGCAGTACTTC
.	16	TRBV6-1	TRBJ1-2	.	CASTFRGETLTGGYTF	TGTGCCAGCACCTTCCGGGGCGAAACACTAACTGGGGGCTACACCTTC
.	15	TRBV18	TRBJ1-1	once	CASSPNGGQNTEAFF	TGTGCCAGCTCACCAAACGGGGGCCAGAACACTGAAGCTTTCTTT
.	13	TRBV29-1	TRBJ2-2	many	CSVGPKNTGELFF	TGCAGCGTTGGGCCTAAGAACACCGGGGAGCTGTTTTTT